These 2 T cell receptor beta chains were all obtained from the same sample, sequenced in a study of graft-versus-host responses after intestinal transplantation. Data came from immunoSEQ multiplex PCR; TCRdb stores just in-frame clones and leaves some out. Of some 110,000 clones in the sample, roughly 90% are singletons; the top ten hold roughly 0.9%. Their antigens remain unidentified. The input for sequencing was unstimulated CD4+ T cells sorted from spleen or lymph node cells, taken before intestinal transplant. Every receptor here comes from a human donor who received an intestinal transplant.

This clone was detected only once. This rearrangement joins TRBV11-3 to TRBJ2-1, with TRBD2 as a possible D gene (6 bases). The germline V and J ends were trimmed by 1 base and 3 bases, with 13 bases remaining between them. CDR1 is SGHNT and CDR2 is YENEEA in the germline V gene. CDR3 length equals 16 residues. In DNA, the CDR3 is TGTGCCAGCAGCTTAGGGTTGGGGGGAGACTACAATGAGCAGTTCTTC. This encodes CASSLGLGGDYNEQFF.

This clone showed up just once. The V and J genes are TRBV15 and TRBJ1-6, with 10 bases that match TRBD1. Germline V lookup: CDR1 LNHNV, CDR2 YYDKDF (reference sequence). V lost 8 bases to trimming and J lost 12 bases; unmatched junction nucleotides: 10. This CDR3 is 14 amino acids long. CDR3 DNA: TGTGCCACCGGGGAACCGGGACAGGGGATACCCCTCCACTTT. It codes for CATGEPGQGIPLHF.